Listed below are T cell receptor beta chains from one sample, sequenced in a study of CXCR3-negative and CXCR3-positive naive CD8 T cells. TCRdb re-called the 5' RACE reads; every CDR3 protein appears as one record, without DNA. The sample holds more than 45,000 distinct CDR3 sequences. The specimen was memory CD8+ T cells from blood. The receptors were gathered from a human donor in good health. Some clones in this sample may be carry-over from other donors' samples. Each CDR3 is given with its conserved first and last residue.

TRBJ1-3	TRBV28	CASSFGTGPGNTIYF
TRBJ2-3	TRBV4-1	CASSRAGSDTQYF
TRBJ2-7	TRBV29-1	CSSYDSYEQYF
TRBJ1-1	TRBV29-1	CTSEGNTEAFF
TRBJ2-1	TRBV29-1	CSGMEGTARNEQFF
TRBJ2-3	TRBV12-3/TRBV12-4	CASTDRARATDTQYF
TRBJ2-6	TRBV21-1	CASSNGRGPGANVLTF
TRBJ2-7	TRBV20-1	CSARGRDRGYEQYF
TRBJ2-1	TRBV9	CASSESGGPYNEQFF
TRBJ1-1	TRBV6-1	CASSVGLNTEAFF
TRBJ2-2	TRBV20-1	CSARDLGGPSSLGELFF
TRBJ1-1	TRBV20-1	CSAPPGSSNTEAFF
TRBJ2-2	TRBV7-2	CASSSGTSGGPTGELFF
TRBJ2-1	TRBV29-1	CSAVDRGDYNEQFF
TRBJ2-2	TRBV7-2	CASSLSGTTPRELFF
TRBJ1-1	TRBV20-1	CSASTGEITEAFF
TRBJ1-1	TRBV7-6	CASSRGDTGTEAFF
TRBJ2-1	TRBV12-3/TRBV12-4	CASLRAKGNEQFF
TRBJ1-1	TRBV28	CASTPRGAGTEAFF
TRBJ2-7	TRBV4-3	CASSLRISAYEQYF
TRBJ1-2	TRBV12-3/TRBV12-4	CASSPALVRGYGYTF
TRBJ2-7	TRBV5-1	CASSLVGQGAAEQYF
TRBJ2-1	TRBV7-3	CASSSPSGRKFF
TRBJ2-7	TRBV5-1	CASSFTGGEQYF
TRBJ2-4	TRBV4-1	CASSGQQAIQNIQYF
TRBJ2-2	TRBV20-1	CSAQTGLGDTGELFF
TRBJ1-2	TRBV7-2	CASSFFTEDYGYTF